This T cell receptor (beta chain) was recorded in a study of vaccination effects on CD4 cells after COVID-19. Sequencing was performed with immunoSEQ multiplex PCR; in TCRdb, only in-frame clones are kept and a portion is missing. The sample holds about 59,000 clones, 60% to 80% seen once. With 2 bases removed from V and 4 bases from J, the gap between germline ends came to 9 bases. Germline V lookup: CDR1 SGHDT, CDR2 YYEEEE. The CDR3 consists of 14 residues. Concerning this clone: Its specificity is not known.

Sequencing in the ViraFEST assay came after antigen-specific CD4+ T cells had been expanded with viral peptide pools, which were used to stimulate PBMC. Following 10 days of culture, CD4+ T cells were isolated. Vaccine administered to participants consisted of two doses of either BNT162b2 or mRNA-1273. None of the vaccinated had previously contracted SARS-CoV-2, and their nucleocapsid antibodies tested negative. Wells containing a few million PBMC each were cultured with about 9.4 IU/ml IL-2 and about 9.7 ug/ml peptides. Study-wide results and limits: Small numbers of convalescent patients limited the study. It also lacked early post-infection timepoints.

The material sequenced was CD4+ T cells from PBMCs cultured with HCoV-OC43 spike peptides, taken after COVID-19 vaccination. Stated subset: HCoV-OC43 spike overlapping peptide pool stimulation. The sequence derives from a human donor who received a COVID-19 vaccine. V is TRBV5-6 and J is TRBJ1-4, with a possible D match to TRBD1 (6 bases). The CDR3 is CASSLTGINEKLFF. The CDR3 DNA reads TGTGCCAGCAGCTTAACAGGGATTAATGAAAAACTGTTTTTT.